This TCR beta chain was recorded in a study of blood T cell repertoires in COVID-19 (dated by TCRdb to 2018 to 2020). As for the study more broadly: The collaborator samples originated in the United States, Italy and Spain and spanned the acute and convalescent phases of COVID-19. The prospective study material was composed of cDNA or gDNA derived from T cells, B-cell-depleted T cells, or PBMCs. The dataset comprised deeply sampled blood TCRbeta repertoires from subjects exposed to, actively infected with, or recovered from COVID-19. A freely available public database, intended as a resource for researchers studying the immune response to SARS-CoV-2, is where the repertoires were released. The samples were drawn from the first 160 participants of the ongoing ImmuneRACE study and from 1,200 or so subjects provided by 6 global collaborators. Nearly every sample came with metadata listing a de-identified subject ID, COVID-19 status, age in years and sex. Where available, HLA class I and class II types were obtained from metadata supplied by the sample provider rather than from assay-based typing. Beyond this particular receptor, the publication reports: Clinical and demographic metadata were provided uncurated, with the amount varying by source and participant.

TCRbeta CDR3 regions were amplified from genomic DNA by means of the immunoSEQ Assay, a bias-controlled multiplex PCR. The source study handled its data this way. The number of nucleated cells in each sample was estimated from the amplification of reference gene primers within the assay. To quantify the absolute abundance of each unique TCRbeta CDR3 rearrangement, sequence reads were collapsed and filtered. For each sample, productive Simpson clonality was calculated as the square root of Simpson's diversity index across productive rearrangements. The table was pulled from immuneACCESS by TCRdb, which kept in-frame rearrangements only. Such tables lose some clones; where checked, under half of the loss comes from unresolved V genes, and the rest has no known cause. V and J calls and clone size are given by that table; D and trimming were obtained from the DNA. The sample contains hundreds of thousands of clones, less than 90% of them found a single time. The top ten hold more than 4% of the sample.

As for this clone: What antigen it recognizes has not been identified. Qualities for individual bases were not recorded, and no much larger clone is one base off.

Participants in the prospective study were aged roughly 18 to 90 years, lived in under 30 United States geographic areas, and enrolled through a virtual design. Cohort assignment in the prospective study relied on participant-reported clinical history from a screening survey and a study questionnaire. Exposed participants were defined as having been in contact with someone with a PCR-confirmed or clinician-diagnosed COVID-19 case within 2 weeks of study entry. In the prospective study, mobile phlebotomists collected whole blood, serum and a nasopharyngeal or oropharyngeal swab from each participant. Prospective study participants could optionally give additional blood draws and questionnaires over an approximately 2-month period. Before DNA extraction, prospective study blood samples were shipped either frozen or at room temperature. The V end gives up 2 bases and the J end 5 bases, leaving 4 bases in the junction not matched to a gene. The CDR3 has 15 amino acids, counting the end cysteine and phenylalanine. The CDR3 DNA has 45 bases and is translated from base 1. CDR1 and CDR2 were assigned from the germline V gene as MNHEY and SVGAGI.

Sequencing was carried out using PBMCs or T cells enriched from blood (not recorded which). The receptor's source is a woman younger than 45 who had been exposed to COVID-19. The chain joins TRBV6-5 to TRBJ1-5, with 9 bases in between that match TRBD1. The CDR3: CASSYGTGRDQPQHF. The DNA reads as follows: TGTGCCAGCAGTTACGGGACAGGGCGGGATCAGCCCCAGCATTTT.